What follows are 3 T cell receptor beta chains derived from one specimen sequenced in a study of blood T cell repertoires in COVID-19. The data were produced by immunoSEQ multiplex PCR, yet TCRdb's version contains in-frame clones alone and is incomplete. The data hold around 230,000 clones, with roughly 80% observed a single time. What was sequenced was peripheral blood. These receptors were collected from a woman older than 75 with acute or convalescent COVID-19.

This sequence joins TRBV28 and TRBJ1-2; D gene unclear. V lost 7 bases to trimming and J lost 8 bases, with 17 bases between them. This CDR3 is built from 13 residues. Germline lookup yields CDR1 MDHEN and CDR2 SYDVKM. The CDR3 spells CASISGSPGGYTF. In nucleotides, the CDR3 is TGTGCCAGCATCTCTGGGTCCCCGGGGGGCTACACCTTC.

Regarding this clone: The sample holds other DNA sequences that translate to the same CDR3. The chain recombines TRBV5-1 with TRBJ2-5, with TRBD1 as a possible D gene (6 bases). CDR3 length equals 14 residues. Germline CDR1 SGHRS, CDR2 YFSETQ. The V end lost 4 bases, the J end lost 0 bases, and 10 bases lay between the germline ends. CDR3 in amino acids: CASSPGTHQETQYF. The CDR3 DNA reads TGCGCCAGCAGCCCCGGGACACACCAAGAGACCCAGTACTTC.

The chain recombines TRBV19 with TRBJ2-5, with TRBD1 matching over 7 bases. Germline-derived CDR1 and CDR2 are LNHDA and SQIVND (reference sequence). J lost 4 bases, V lost 4 bases, and 6 bases had no gene match. This CDR3 comprises 14 residues. CDR3 coding DNA: TGTGCCAGTAGTACGACAGGGACGTCAGAGACCCAGTACTTC. Translated: CASSTTGTSETQYF.